This T cell receptor (beta chain) is drawn from a study of blood T cell repertoires in COVID-19. Study details: Some COVID-19 samples were acute and others convalescent; all came from the United States, Italy and Spain. The cDNA or gDNA used as material had been derived from T cells, B-cell-depleted T cells, or PBMCs.

Original analysis: For nucleated cells, counts were estimated from reference gene primer amplification. Generated by immunoSEQ multiplex PCR, the TCRdb table keeps only in-frame clones and is missing some. Clonal size and the V and J genes are those of that table, whereas D and trimming came from the DNA. In the table there are roughly 150,000 clones, 85% to 90% of which are singletons. The CDR3 is made up of 15 amino acids. This clonotype originated in a woman in her sixties or seventies with acute or convalescent COVID-19. The sequencing input was peripheral blood. The J gene is TRBJ2-7, the V gene TRBV21-1; the table's D call of TRBD1 was not tested on the DNA. TRBV21-1 is marked as a pseudogene. CDR3 DNA: TGTGCCAGCAGCAAAGCGCATCAGGGGGGCTACGAGCAGTACTTC. Encoded protein: CASSKAHQGGYEQYF.